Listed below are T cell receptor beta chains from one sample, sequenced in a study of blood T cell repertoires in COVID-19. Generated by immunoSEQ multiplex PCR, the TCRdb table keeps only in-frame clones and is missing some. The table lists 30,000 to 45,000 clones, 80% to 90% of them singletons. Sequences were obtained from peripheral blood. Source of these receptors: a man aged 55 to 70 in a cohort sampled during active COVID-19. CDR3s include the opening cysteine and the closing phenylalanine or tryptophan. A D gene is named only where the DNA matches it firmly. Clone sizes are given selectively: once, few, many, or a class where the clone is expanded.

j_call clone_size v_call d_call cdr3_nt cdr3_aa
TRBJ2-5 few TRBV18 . TGTGCCAGCTCACCAAGCGGAGAGACCCAGTACTTC CASSPSGETQYF
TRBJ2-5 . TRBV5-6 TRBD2 TGTGCCAGCACCCCGGGGGGGAAGAAGACCCAGTACTTC CASTPGGKKTQYF
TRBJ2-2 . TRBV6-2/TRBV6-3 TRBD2 TGTGCCAGCAGTTACAACGGGGGGGTCGGCGGGGAGCTGTTTTTT CASSYNGGVGGELFF
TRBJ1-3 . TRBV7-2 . TGTGCCAGCAGCGTCGTCTCGAGCTCTGGAAACACCATATATTTT CASSVVSSSGNTIYF
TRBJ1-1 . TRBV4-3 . TGCGCCAGCAGCCAACTCTCAGGGTTGGGCACTGAAGCTTTCTTT CASSQLSGLGTEAFF
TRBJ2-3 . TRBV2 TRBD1 TGTGCCAGCAAATACCCATACGGGACAGGGTTTCAAGATACGCAGTATTTT CASKYPYGTGFQDTQYF
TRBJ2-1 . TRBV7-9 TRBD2 TGTGCCAGCAGCTTAGGACTAGCGGGGGACAATGAGCAGTTCTTC CASSLGLAGDNEQFF
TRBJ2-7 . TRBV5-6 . TGTGCCAGCAGCGAATACTCCCAGGGCCCCTCCTACGAGCAGTACTTC CASSEYSQGPSYEQYF
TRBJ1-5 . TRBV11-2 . TGTGCCAGCAGCCCCGACAGGTGGAATCAGCCCCAGCATTTT CASSPDRWNQPQHF
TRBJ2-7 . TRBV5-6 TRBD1 TGTGCCCCCTGCCGGGACAGGCACTACGAGCAGTACTTC CAPCRDRHYEQYF
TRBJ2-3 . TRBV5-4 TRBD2 TGTGCCAGCAGCTTGAAAGCGGGAGCCGGAGATACGCAGTATTTT CASSLKAGAGDTQYF
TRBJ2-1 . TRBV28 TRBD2 TGTGCCAGCAGTTTACTGTGGGCGGGAGCGGGAAATGAGCAGTTCTTC CASSLLWAGAGNEQFF
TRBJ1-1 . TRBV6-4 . TGTGCCAGCAGTGTAGAAGGGGGCACTGAAGCTTTCTTT CASSVEGGTEAFF
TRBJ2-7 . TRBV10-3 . TGTGCCACCGCAACCATTAAGACAGGTCGGGACGAGCAGTACTTC CATATIKTGRDEQYF
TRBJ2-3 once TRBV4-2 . TGTGCCAGCAGCCAAGGCAGACTTGTAGCAACAGATACGCAGTATTTT CASSQGRLVATDTQYF
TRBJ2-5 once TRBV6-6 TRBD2 TGTGCCAGCAGCTGGTCTAGCGGGAGTTTCCAAGAGACCCAGTACTTC CASSWSSGSFQETQYF
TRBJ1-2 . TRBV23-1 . TGCGCCAGCAGTCAAGGGGGGGGCACCTATGGCTACACCTTC CASSQGGGTYGYTF
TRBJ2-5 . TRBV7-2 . TGTGCCAGCAGCATACAGGGTGGCCAAGAGACCCAGTACTTC CASSIQGGQETQYF
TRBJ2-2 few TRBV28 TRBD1 TGTGCCAGCAGTAGAGGACAGGGGGGATACACCGGGGAGCTGTTTTTT CASSRGQGGYTGELFF
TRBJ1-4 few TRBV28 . TGTGCCAGCAGTTTATTTCAGGGGTCGGAGGAAAAACTGTTTTTT CASSLFQGSEEKLFF
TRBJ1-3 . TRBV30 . TGTGCCTGGGGCCGCTCTGGAAACACCATATATTTT CAWGRSGNTIYF
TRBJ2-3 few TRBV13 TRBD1 TGTGCCAGCAGCTACCGGGACAGGGGGCAAGATACGCAGTATTTT CASSYRDRGQDTQYF
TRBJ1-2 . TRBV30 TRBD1 TGTGCCGGGACAGGCCCGTCTGGCTACACCTTC CAGTGPSGYTF
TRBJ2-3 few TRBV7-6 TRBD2 TGTGCCAGCAGCTTAGGGAGCGGGGGGGCTACAGATACGCAGTATTTT CASSLGSGGATDTQYF
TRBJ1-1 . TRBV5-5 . TGTGCCAGCAGCTTTGCGGGGTCGGATGCTTTCTTT CASSFAGSDAFF
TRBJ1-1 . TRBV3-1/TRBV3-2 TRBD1 TGTGCCAGCAGCCGAGAGGGGGCGAACACTGAAGCTTTCTTT CASSREGANTEAFF
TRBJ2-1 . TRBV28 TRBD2 TGTGCCAGCAGTACACCGGGACTAGCGGGAAAATTCTCCTACAATGAGCAGTTCTTC CASSTPGLAGKFSYNEQFF
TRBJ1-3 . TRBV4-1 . TGCGCCAGCAGCCAGGAAGGGGTGTCCGGAAACACCATATATTTT CASSQEGVSGNTIYF
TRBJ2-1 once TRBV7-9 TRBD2 TGTGCCAGCAGCGGCGGGACTAGCAGATACAATGAGCAGTTCTTC CASSGGTSRYNEQFF
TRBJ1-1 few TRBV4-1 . TGCGCCAGCAGCCAAGTAAATTCCGGTCCTGAAGCTTTCTTT CASSQVNSGPEAFF
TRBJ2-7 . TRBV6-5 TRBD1 TGTGCCAGCAGTTACAGGGACAGGGGAGTCTACGAGCAGTACTTC CASSYRDRGVYEQYF
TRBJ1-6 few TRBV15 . TGTGCCACCAGCAGAGATAGCGAGGGGGTTAATTCACCCCTCCACTTT CATSRDSEGVNSPLHF
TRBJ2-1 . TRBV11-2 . TGTGCCAGCAGCCCTGGGTTCTCACGGGGATGGAATGAGCAGTTCTTC CASSPGFSRGWNEQFF
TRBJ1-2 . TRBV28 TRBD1 TGTGCCAGCAGTCCCAGACTGACAGGGAACTATGGCTACACCTTC CASSPRLTGNYGYTF
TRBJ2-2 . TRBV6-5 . TGTGCCAGCAGTTACTCGAGGCGGGACACCGGGGAGCTGTTTTTT CASSYSRRDTGELFF
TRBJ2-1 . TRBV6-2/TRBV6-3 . TGTGCCAGCAGTTACCTAGCGAGCTCCTACAATGAGCAGTTCTTC CASSYLASSYNEQFF
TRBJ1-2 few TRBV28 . TGTGCCAGCAGTCTACGGGTTTTGAACTATGGCTACACCTTC CASSLRVLNYGYTF
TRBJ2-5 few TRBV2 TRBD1 TGTGCCAGCAGTGGGTTACCCCCAGGGGGCTCCGGGGGGACCCAGTACTTC CASSGLPPGGSGGTQYF
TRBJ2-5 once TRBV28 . TGTGCCACCCAACGGAGGAAGGAGACCCAGTACTTC CATQRRKETQYF
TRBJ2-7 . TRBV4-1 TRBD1 TGCGCCAGCAGCCAAGCCCATGGACAGGGGATGGCCGAGCAGTACTTC CASSQAHGQGMAEQYF
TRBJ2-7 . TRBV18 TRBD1 TGTGCCAGCTCACCACGAGGACAGGGGGTAATCTACGAGCAGTACTTC CASSPRGQGVIYEQYF